The rows below give T cell receptor beta chains drawn from one sample of a study of OX40 agonist ivuxolimab in advanced cancers. Data came from immunoSEQ multiplex PCR; TCRdb stores just in-frame clones and leaves some out. The sample records 53,000 or so clones, 75% to 80% being singletons. The source was CD4+ or CD8+ T cells sorted from blood, collected in a trial of the OX40 agonist ivuxolimab. The receptors here all came from an adult with an advanced solid tumor such as melanoma, head and neck, liver or kidney cancer. Each CDR3 is given with its conserved first and last residue. The order of the fields is D gene, J gene, clone size, V gene, CDR3 protein, CDR3 DNA. A D gene is named only where the DNA matches it firmly. Only some rows state a clone size, as once, few, many or a class for expanded clones.

d_call: -
j_call: TRBJ1-4
clone_size: -
v_call: TRBV2
cdr3_aa: CASRLDRLTRAEEKLFF
cdr3_nt: TGTGCCAGCAGGTTAGACAGACTTACCCGCGCCGAAGAAAAACTGTTTTTT

d_call: TRBD1
j_call: TRBJ2-7
clone_size: -
v_call: TRBV12-5
cdr3_aa: CASGFTYGGQGAHEQYF
cdr3_nt: TGTGCTAGTGGTTTCACCTATGGGGGACAGGGGGCCCACGAGCAGTACTTC

d_call: TRBD1
j_call: TRBJ2-3
clone_size: -
v_call: TRBV28
cdr3_aa: CASSLYAGQGADTQYF
cdr3_nt: TGTGCCAGCAGTTTATATGCGGGACAGGGTGCAGATACGCAGTATTTT

d_call: TRBD1
j_call: TRBJ1-2
clone_size: -
v_call: TRBV5-4
cdr3_aa: CASSKVSGQVSPGGYTF
cdr3_nt: TGTGCCAGCAGTAAAGTGTCGGGACAGGTCTCTCCAGGAGGCTACACCTTC

d_call: -
j_call: TRBJ2-7
clone_size: -
v_call: TRBV7-2
cdr3_aa: CASSLAPAEQYF
cdr3_nt: TGTGCCAGCAGCTTAGCCCCAGCCGAGCAGTACTTC

d_call: TRBD1
j_call: TRBJ1-5
clone_size: -
v_call: TRBV2
cdr3_aa: CASSYDRANQPQHF
cdr3_nt: TGTGCCAGCAGTTATGACAGGGCTAATCAGCCCCAGCATTTT

d_call: TRBD1
j_call: TRBJ1-2
clone_size: -
v_call: TRBV5-6
cdr3_aa: CASRGSGTGGHYGYTF
cdr3_nt: TGTGCCAGCAGGGGCTCCGGGACAGGGGGACACTATGGCTACACCTTC

d_call: TRBD2
j_call: TRBJ2-1
clone_size: -
v_call: TRBV4-2
cdr3_aa: CASSQFVGGYNEQFF
cdr3_nt: TGTGCCAGCAGCCAATTTGTGGGGGGGTACAATGAGCAGTTCTTC

d_call: TRBD1
j_call: TRBJ2-3
clone_size: -
v_call: TRBV2
cdr3_aa: CASRGQGTDTQYF
cdr3_nt: TGTGCCAGCAGGGGACAGGGGACAGATACGCAGTATTTT

d_call: -
j_call: TRBJ2-5
clone_size: -
v_call: TRBV21-1
cdr3_aa: CASSKRGSTGGLSGSLVETQYF
cdr3_nt: TGTGCCAGCAGCAAAAGGGGTTCGACAGGAGGGCTAAGCGGCTCCCTGGTGGAGACCCAGTACTTC

d_call: -
j_call: TRBJ1-6
clone_size: -
v_call: TRBV18
cdr3_aa: CASSPAGTRDSPLHF
cdr3_nt: TGTGCCAGCTCACCGGCCGGGACAAGGGATTCACCCCTCCACTTT

d_call: -
j_call: TRBJ2-6
clone_size: -
v_call: TRBV4-1
cdr3_aa: CASSMRVSRSGANVLTF
cdr3_nt: TGCGCCAGCAGTATGAGGGTTTCACGCTCTGGGGCCAACGTCCTGACTTTC

d_call: TRBD2
j_call: TRBJ2-3
clone_size: -
v_call: TRBV2
cdr3_aa: CASSESGTSGHFSTDTQYF
cdr3_nt: TGTGCCAGCAGTGAATCGGGGACTAGCGGACATTTTAGCACAGATACGCAGTATTTT

d_call: -
j_call: TRBJ1-1
clone_size: -
v_call: TRBV5-1
cdr3_aa: CASSGGPSGNTEAFF
cdr3_nt: TGCGCCAGCAGCGGGGGCCCCTCGGGGAACACTGAAGCTTTCTTT

d_call: -
j_call: TRBJ1-2
clone_size: -
v_call: TRBV28
cdr3_aa: CASSIQTPLYGYTF
cdr3_nt: TGTGCCAGCAGTATTCAGACTCCCCTCTATGGCTACACCTTC

d_call: TRBD1
j_call: TRBJ1-5
clone_size: -
v_call: TRBV11-2
cdr3_aa: CASSTRRRQGRDQPQHF
cdr3_nt: TGTGCCAGCAGCACGCGAAGACGACAGGGGCGGGATCAGCCCCAGCATTTT

d_call: -
j_call: TRBJ1-5
clone_size: -
v_call: TRBV6-1
cdr3_aa: CASSEIQAHGNQPQHF
cdr3_nt: TGTGCCAGCAGTGAAATTCAGGCACATGGCAATCAGCCCCAGCATTTT

d_call: TRBD2
j_call: TRBJ2-2
clone_size: -
v_call: TRBV19
cdr3_aa: CASSIPTSGRSGGELFF
cdr3_nt: TGTGCCAGTAGTATCCCGACTAGCGGCCGATCGGGCGGGGAGCTGTTTTTT

d_call: TRBD2
j_call: TRBJ2-1
clone_size: -
v_call: TRBV18
cdr3_aa: CASSPRVAGGSYNEQFF
cdr3_nt: TGTGCCAGCTCACCTAGGGTAGCGGGAGGTTCCTACAATGAGCAGTTCTTC

d_call: -
j_call: TRBJ1-1
clone_size: -
v_call: TRBV12-5
cdr3_aa: CASGLDLDTEAFF
cdr3_nt: TGTGCTAGTGGTTTGGACCTAGACACTGAAGCTTTCTTT

d_call: TRBD1
j_call: TRBJ1-2
clone_size: -
v_call: TRBV6-1
cdr3_aa: CASRGQGAFYGYTF
cdr3_nt: TGTGCCAGCAGGGGACAGGGTGCGTTCTATGGCTACACCTTC

d_call: -
j_call: TRBJ2-3
clone_size: -
v_call: TRBV18
cdr3_aa: CASSPESLGDTQYF
cdr3_nt: TGTGCCAGCTCACCGGAGTCCCTAGGGGATACGCAGTATTTT

d_call: -
j_call: TRBJ1-1
clone_size: -
v_call: TRBV14
cdr3_aa: CASSQYRTHDTEAFF
cdr3_nt: TGTGCCAGCAGCCAGTACAGGACCCACGACACTGAAGCTTTCTTT

d_call: TRBD2
j_call: TRBJ2-1
clone_size: -
v_call: TRBV5-1
cdr3_aa: CASSLAGLAGGSALNEQFF
cdr3_nt: TGCGCCAGCAGCTTGGCCGGGCTAGCGGGGGGATCCGCGTTGAATGAGCAGTTCTTC

d_call: TRBD1
j_call: TRBJ2-1
clone_size: once
v_call: TRBV7-7
cdr3_aa: CASSWTGGTNEQFF
cdr3_nt: TGTGCCAGCAGCTGGACAGGGGGGACCAATGAGCAGTTCTTC

d_call: TRBD1
j_call: TRBJ2-2
clone_size: -
v_call: TRBV6-1
cdr3_aa: CASSGHRGLNTGELFF
cdr3_nt: TGTGCCAGCAGTGGACACAGGGGGCTAAATACCGGGGAGCTGTTTTTT

d_call: TRBD2
j_call: TRBJ2-3
clone_size: -
v_call: TRBV5-6
cdr3_aa: CASSLGTSGRAKDRDTQYF
cdr3_nt: TGTGCCAGCAGCTTGGGGACTAGCGGGAGGGCCAAAGATCGAGATACGCAGTATTTT

d_call: -
j_call: TRBJ2-1
clone_size: -
v_call: TRBV30
cdr3_aa: CAWSGGGRVGQFF
cdr3_nt: TGTGCCTGGAGTGGGGGCGGCAGGGTGGGGCAGTTCTTC

d_call: -
j_call: TRBJ2-4
clone_size: -
v_call: TRBV11-2
cdr3_aa: CASSLDSSLAAKNIQYF
cdr3_nt: TGTGCCAGCAGCTTAGATTCCAGCCTAGCAGCCAAAAACATTCAGTACTTC

d_call: -
j_call: TRBJ1-1
clone_size: -
v_call: TRBV30
cdr3_aa: CAWSVGGDAFF
cdr3_nt: TGTGCCTGGAGTGTGGGCGGGGACGCTTTCTTT

d_call: -
j_call: TRBJ2-3
clone_size: -
v_call: TRBV19
cdr3_aa: CASSKPPGISTDTQYF
cdr3_nt: TGTGCCAGTAGTAAGCCCCCCGGGATTAGCACAGATACGCAGTATTTT

d_call: -
j_call: TRBJ2-7
clone_size: -
v_call: TRBV19
cdr3_aa: CASSPQGEGLYNEQYF
cdr3_nt: TGTGCCAGTAGCCCACAGGGAGAGGGACTTTACAACGAGCAGTACTTC

d_call: -
j_call: TRBJ1-6
clone_size: few
v_call: TRBV7-2
cdr3_aa: CASSLEVTGRNSPLHF
cdr3_nt: TGTGCCAGCAGCTTAGAAGTTACAGGCCGGAATTCACCCCTCCACTTT

d_call: -
j_call: TRBJ1-1
clone_size: once
v_call: TRBV16
cdr3_aa: CASSRPHQGSTEAFF
cdr3_nt: TGTGCCAGCAGCCGCCCACATCAGGGGTCAACTGAAGCTTTCTTT

d_call: -
j_call: TRBJ2-3
clone_size: -
v_call: TRBV19
cdr3_aa: CASSTSSGTGTADTQYF
cdr3_nt: TGTGCCAGTAGTACCTCTAGCGGGACAGGGACGGCAGATACGCAGTATTTT

d_call: TRBD2
j_call: TRBJ2-3
clone_size: -
v_call: TRBV7-8
cdr3_aa: CASDFGGRGRATQYF
cdr3_nt: TGTGCCAGCGATTTTGGCGGGAGAGGTCGAGCTACGCAGTATTTT

d_call: -
j_call: TRBJ1-2
clone_size: -
v_call: TRBV7-9
cdr3_aa: CASSSRPATNYGYTF
cdr3_nt: TGTGCCAGCAGTTCAAGGCCCGCAACTAACTATGGCTACACCTTC

d_call: -
j_call: TRBJ2-2
clone_size: -
v_call: TRBV9
cdr3_aa: CASSVEATIGGELFF
cdr3_nt: TGTGCCAGCAGCGTAGAGGCTACTATAGGCGGGGAGCTGTTTTTT

d_call: -
j_call: TRBJ1-2
clone_size: once
v_call: TRBV6-1
cdr3_aa: CASSSPQVPRGGYTF
cdr3_nt: TGTGCCAGCAGTTCCCCACAGGTCCCCCGGGGGGGTTACACCTTC

d_call: -
j_call: TRBJ2-7
clone_size: -
v_call: TRBV5-1
cdr3_aa: CASSFTAGTDGYEQYF
cdr3_nt: TGCGCCAGCAGCTTTACCGCCGGGACGGATGGCTACGAGCAGTACTTC

d_call: -
j_call: TRBJ1-1
clone_size: -
v_call: TRBV29-1
cdr3_aa: CSALQGVMNTEAFF
cdr3_nt: TGCAGCGCTCTACAGGGTGTGATGAACACTGAAGCTTTCTTT

d_call: TRBD1
j_call: TRBJ2-7
clone_size: -
v_call: TRBV2
cdr3_aa: CASSRETGGRYF
cdr3_nt: TGTGCCAGCAGTAGGGAAACAGGGGGGCGGTACTTC

d_call: -
j_call: TRBJ1-1
clone_size: -
v_call: TRBV7-2
cdr3_aa: CASSLSPGNTEAFF
cdr3_nt: TGTGCCAGCAGCTTATCGCCAGGTAACACTGAAGCTTTCTTT

d_call: -
j_call: TRBJ1-4
clone_size: few
v_call: TRBV7-6
cdr3_aa: CASSFPPGGAREKLFF
cdr3_nt: TGTGCCAGCAGCTTCCCCCCGGGGGGGGCGCGGGAAAAACTGTTTTTT

d_call: -
j_call: TRBJ2-7
clone_size: -
v_call: TRBV4-3
cdr3_aa: CASSQGVTGGAYEQYF
cdr3_nt: TGCGCCAGCAGCCAAGGGGTTACAGGGGGGGCCTACGAGCAGTACTTC

d_call: -
j_call: TRBJ2-3
clone_size: -
v_call: TRBV28
cdr3_aa: CASRQANTDTQYF
cdr3_nt: TGTGCCAGCAGGCAGGCGAACACAGATACGCAGTATTTT

d_call: -
j_call: TRBJ2-7
clone_size: -
v_call: TRBV7-8
cdr3_aa: CASSLLGSGSTYEQYF
cdr3_nt: TGTGCCAGCAGCTTATTAGGTAGCGGATCTACCTACGAGCAGTACTTC

d_call: -
j_call: TRBJ2-5
clone_size: -
v_call: TRBV11-2
cdr3_aa: CASSPGLGRETQYF
cdr3_nt: TGTGCCAGCAGCCCTGGATTGGGACGGGAGACCCAGTACTTC

d_call: TRBD1
j_call: TRBJ1-1
clone_size: -
v_call: TRBV19
cdr3_aa: CASSRTSGTGMRNTEAFF
cdr3_nt: TGTGCCAGTAGTAGAACGTCCGGGACAGGGATGAGGAACACTGAAGCTTTCTTT

d_call: -
j_call: TRBJ2-2
clone_size: -
v_call: TRBV11-2
cdr3_aa: CASSRGPNTGELFF
cdr3_nt: TGTGCCAGCAGCCGGGGACCTAACACCGGGGAGCTGTTTTTT

d_call: -
j_call: TRBJ1-4
clone_size: -
v_call: TRBV5-6
cdr3_aa: CASSLVGVEEKLFF
cdr3_nt: TGTGCCAGCAGCTTGGTAGGGGTGGAGGAAAAACTGTTTTTT

d_call: -
j_call: TRBJ1-2
clone_size: -
v_call: TRBV29-1
cdr3_aa: CSVEKSVSNYGYTF
cdr3_nt: TGCAGCGTTGAAAAATCGGTCAGCAACTATGGCTACACCTTC